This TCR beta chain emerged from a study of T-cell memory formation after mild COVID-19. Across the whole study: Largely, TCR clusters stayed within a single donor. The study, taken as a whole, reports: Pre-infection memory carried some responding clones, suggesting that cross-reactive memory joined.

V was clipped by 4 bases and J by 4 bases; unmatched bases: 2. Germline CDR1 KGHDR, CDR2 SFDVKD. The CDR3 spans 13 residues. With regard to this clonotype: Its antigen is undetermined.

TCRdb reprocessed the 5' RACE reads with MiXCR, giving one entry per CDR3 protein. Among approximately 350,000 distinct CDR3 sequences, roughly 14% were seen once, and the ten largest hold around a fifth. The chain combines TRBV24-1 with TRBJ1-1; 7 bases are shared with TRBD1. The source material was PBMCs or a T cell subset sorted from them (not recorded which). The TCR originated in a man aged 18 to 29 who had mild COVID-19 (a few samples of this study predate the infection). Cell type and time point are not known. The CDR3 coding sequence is TGTGCCACCAGTGAGTCAGGGGGCACTGAAGCTTTCTTT. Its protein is CATSESGGTEAFF.